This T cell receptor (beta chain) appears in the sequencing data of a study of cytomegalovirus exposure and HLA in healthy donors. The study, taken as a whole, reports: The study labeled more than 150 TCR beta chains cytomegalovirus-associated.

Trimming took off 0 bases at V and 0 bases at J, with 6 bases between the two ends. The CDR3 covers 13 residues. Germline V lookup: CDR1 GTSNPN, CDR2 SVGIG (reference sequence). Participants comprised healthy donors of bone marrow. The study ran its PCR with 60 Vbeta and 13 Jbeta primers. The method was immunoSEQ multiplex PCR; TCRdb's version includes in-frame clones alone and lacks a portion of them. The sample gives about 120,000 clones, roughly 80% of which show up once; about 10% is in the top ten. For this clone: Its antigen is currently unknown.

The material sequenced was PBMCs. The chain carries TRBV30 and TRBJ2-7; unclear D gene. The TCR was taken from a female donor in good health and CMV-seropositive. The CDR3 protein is CAWSVGGSYEQYF. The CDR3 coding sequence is TGTGCCTGGAGTGTTGGCGGCTCCTACGAGCAGTACTTC.